The rows below give T cell receptor beta chains drawn from one sample of a study of Graves' ophthalmopathy and Graves' hyperthyroidism. TCRdb itself ran the multiplex PCR reads through MiXCR, one entry per CDR3 protein. The sample has about 390,000 distinct CDR3 sequences, about 16% seen once. The sample taken for sequencing was peripheral blood. The source of these receptors is a woman under 30 with stable Graves' hyperthyroidism. The CDR3 runs from the conserved cysteine through the conserved F or W.

>TRBV5-4
CASSLDRQGRTEAFF
>TRBV11-3
CASSLGGQDTGELFF
>TRBV6-1
CASSQTGLNTEAFF
>TRBV6-2/TRBV6-3
CASSSQVGNQPQHF
>TRBV2
CASSERPNTGELFF
>TRBV27
CASSFLDRGRTEAFF
>TRBV11-2
CASSVAQGAYEQYF
>TRBV6-5
CASSTTGGQETQYF
>TRBV7-9
CASSPPGAHENIKYF
>TRBV6-1
CASSETVSYEQYF
>TRBV6-5
CASSYEPTGQWREQYF
>TRBV6-1
CASTPGQGGYTF
>TRBV13
CASSLYSGGEETQYF
>TRBV20-1
CSARAGTVNTEAFF
>TRBV12-3/TRBV12-4
CASSLTGGHEQYF
>TRBV6-5
CASSYIGRGGYEQYF
>TRBV20-1
CSAPREAEAFF
>TRBV12-3/TRBV12-4
CASRLGRRDQPQHF
>TRBV11-2
CASSLTGSEGSNSPLHF
>TRBV6-1
CASRTRVSNQPQHF
>TRBV5-6
CASSRDRDYGYTF
>TRBV9
CASSVGLDYEQYF